Listed below are T cell receptor beta chains from one sample, sequenced in a study of blood T cells in healthy people across ages. Each CDR3 protein is one row after TCRdb ran MiXCR on the 5' RACE reads. The sample holds over 1.5 million distinct CDR3 sequences, roughly 50% seen once. The sequenced material came from blood. Every receptor here comes from a woman aged 40 to 49 in good health. Both conserved end residues are part of each CDR3. A D gene is named only where the DNA matches it firmly. Clone size, where shown, is once, few, many, or a class for clones that have expanded.

clone_size	v_call	j_call	d_call	cdr3_aa	cdr3_nt
.	TRBV7-2	TRBJ2-1	TRBD2	CASSLDRRETQFF	TGTGCCAGCAGCTTAGACAGGCGGGAGACCCAGTTCTTC
.	TRBV6-1	TRBJ2-1	.	CASFRAALRRNNEQFF	TGTGCCAGTTTCCGGGCCGCACTCAGGAGGAACAATGAGCAGTTCTTC
.	TRBV11-2	TRBJ1-2	TRBD1	CASSPVRGTGGGNYGYTF	TGTGCCAGCAGCCCAGTCCGTGGGACAGGGGGAGGAAACTATGGCTACACCTTC
.	TRBV7-9	TRBJ1-2	TRBD1	CASSLTQGADGYTF	TGTGCCAGCAGCCTTACACAGGGGGCGGATGGCTACACCTTC
.	TRBV11-2	TRBJ2-1	TRBD2	CASSSLLSGAANEQFF	TGTGCCAGCAGCTCACTCCTAAGCGGGGCGGCAAATGAGCAGTTCTTC
.	TRBV7-2	TRBJ1-2	.	CASSLGGTRSGYTF	TGTGCCAGCAGCCTCGGGGGTACACGAAGTGGCTACACCTTC
.	TRBV12-3/TRBV12-4	TRBJ2-1	.	CASSRLGVLADYNEQFF	TGTGCCAGCAGCCGATTGGGGGTTTTGGCGGACTACAATGAGCAGTTCTTC
few	TRBV10-3	TRBJ2-7	TRBD1	CAITGTAYEQYF	TGTGCCATCACTGGGACAGCATACGAGCAGTACTTC
.	TRBV28	TRBJ2-3	.	CASSSYFVGSDTQYF	TGTGCCAGCAGCAGCTACTTCGTCGGCTCAGATACGCAGTATTTT
.	TRBV7-2	TRBJ2-7	.	CASSLRSSAGGLNYEQYF	TGTGCCAGCAGCTTAAGGTCATCGGCAGGAGGGTTGAACTACGAGCAGTACTTC
.	TRBV7-7	TRBJ2-5	.	CASSFLASEETQYF	TGTGCTAGCAGCTTCCTCGCATCCGAAGAGACCCAGTACTTC
few	TRBV6-6	TRBJ2-1	TRBD2	CASRGLAAYNEQFF	TGTGCCAGCAGGGGACTAGCGGCTTACAATGAGCAGTTCTTC
.	TRBV5-1	TRBJ1-6	.	CASSGSGVGNSPLHF	TGCGCCAGCAGCGGATCGGGAGTGGGGAATTCACCCCTCCACTTT
few	TRBV5-1	TRBJ2-6	TRBD1	CASSLAPPGQGANGANVLTF	TGCGCCAGCAGCTTGGCTCCCCCGGGACAGGGGGCAAATGGGGCCAACGTCCTGACTTTC
once	TRBV20-1	TRBJ2-4	.	CSAAPGLTKNIQYF	TGCAGTGCCGCTCCCGGGTTAACCAAAAACATTCAGTACTTC
.	TRBV19	TRBJ2-6	.	CASSIRLSGANVLTF	TGTGCCAGTAGTATTCGTTTATCTGGGGCCAACGTCCTGACTTTC
few	TRBV15	TRBJ2-1	.	CATSRDGGDEQFF	TGTGCCACCAGCAGAGATGGTGGCGATGAGCAGTTCTTC
.	TRBV29-1	TRBJ2-1	.	CSAQRVRPDPNEQFF	TGCAGCGCGCAAAGGGTGAGACCGGACCCCAATGAGCAGTTCTTC
few	TRBV20-1	TRBJ2-5	.	CSAILSGLYQETQYF	TGCAGTGCTATTCTAAGCGGATTGTACCAAGAGACCCAGTACTTC
.	TRBV27	TRBJ2-4	.	CASSLSRGGGTTGAKNIQYF	TGTGCCAGCAGTTTATCGCGAGGGGGGGGGACTACTGGGGCCAAAAACATTCAGTACTTC
few	TRBV7-2	TRBJ2-1	.	CASSETQGGRQFF	TGTGCCAGCAGCGAAACACAGGGTGGTAGGCAGTTCTTC
.	TRBV10-1	TRBJ1-5	.	CASRASSSAQPQHF	TGCGCCAGCAGGGCCTCGAGCTCCGCTCAGCCCCAGCATTTT
.	TRBV20-1	TRBJ2-1	.	CSADEMAGGQYNEQFF	TGCAGTGCGGACGAAATGGCGGGGGGACAGTACAATGAGCAGTTCTTC
.	TRBV7-2	TRBJ2-2	.	CASSLGGGDTGELFF	TGTGCCAGCAGCTTGGGCGGGGGCGACACCGGGGAGCTGTTTTTT
.	TRBV28	TRBJ2-7	.	CASVGSYEQYF	TGTGCCAGCGTAGGGAGCTACGAGCAGTACTTC
.	TRBV27	TRBJ2-2	.	CASSSRAGHWPTWELFF	TGTGCCAGCAGTTCCCGGGCGGGACATTGGCCTACCTGGGAGCTGTTTTTT
few	TRBV5-5	TRBJ1-6	.	CASSGGVGIGSPLHF	TGTGCCAGCAGCGGGGGGGTCGGGATCGGTTCACCCCTCCACTTT
.	TRBV6-6	TRBJ1-4	.	CASSTGGETNEKLFF	TGTGCCAGCAGTACCGGAGGGGAGACTAATGAAAAACTGTTTTTT
few	TRBV9	TRBJ1-1	TRBD1	CASSEGQLNTEAFF	TGTGCCAGCAGCGAGGGACAGCTGAACACTGAAGCTTTCTTT
.	TRBV15	TRBJ1-2	TRBD1	CATRGTGTHGYTF	TGTGCCACCAGAGGGACAGGGACCCATGGCTACACCTTC
.	TRBV20-1	TRBJ2-5	.	CSASFLGVLETQYF	TGCAGTGCTAGTTTTTTGGGGGTCTTGGAGACCCAGTACTTC
.	TRBV29-1	TRBJ2-7	.	CSVEEVLSYEQYF	TGCAGCGTTGAAGAGGTCCTATCCTACGAGCAGTACTTC
.	TRBV9	TRBJ2-3	TRBD1	CASSVGDSFTDTQYF	TGTGCCAGCAGCGTGGGGGACAGCTTCACAGATACGCAGTATTTT
few	TRBV12-3/TRBV12-4	TRBJ2-3	.	CASSFTRGGTDTQYF	TGTGCCAGCAGTTTTACAAGGGGAGGCACAGATACGCAGTATTTT
few	TRBV7-2	TRBJ2-5	.	CASSLSVGYLETQYF	TGTGCCAGCAGCTTATCAGTGGGGTACCTGGAGACCCAGTACTTC
.	TRBV6-1	TRBJ2-1	TRBD2	CASLPTGLAGNSYEQFF	TGTGCCAGCCTACCGACGGGACTAGCGGGGAACTCCTACGAGCAGTTCTTC
.	TRBV9	TRBJ2-7	TRBD1	CAGGGTGGREQYF	TGTGCCGGCGGGGGGACAGGGGGTAGGGAGCAGTACTTC
.	TRBV7-2	TRBJ1-5	.	CASSTRTDKPQHF	TGTGCCAGCAGCACCCGGACAGACAAGCCCCAGCATTTT
.	TRBV24-1	TRBJ1-2	.	CATSDLGSDSRGYTF	TGTGCCACCAGTGATCTGGGGTCGGATTCCCGCGGCTACACCTTC
.	TRBV6-4	TRBJ2-1	TRBD2	CASSGRGGSSYNEQFF	TGTGCCAGCAGTGGGCGGGGAGGGAGCTCCTACAATGAGCAGTTCTTC
.	TRBV4-3	TRBJ2-1	TRBD2	CASSLGTSGGLQYNEQFF	TGCGCCAGCAGCCTGGGGACTAGCGGGGGGTTACAATACAATGAGCAGTTCTTC
.	TRBV2	TRBJ2-1	.	CASSEAGPYTRGFF	TGTGCCAGCAGTGAAGCGGGACCCTATACTCGAGGGTTCTTC
.	TRBV7-2	TRBJ2-7	.	CASSHPGSYKQYF	TGTGCCAGCAGCCACCCTGGCTCCTACAAGCAGTACTTC
.	TRBV13	TRBJ2-5	.	CASSLTGAGAQETQYF	TGTGCCAGCAGCTTGACCGGGGCAGGGGCCCAAGAGACCCAGTACTTC
few	TRBV6-2/TRBV6-3	TRBJ2-1	TRBD2	CASRSGAGQYNEQFF	TGTGCCAGCAGGTCGGGAGCGGGGCAATACAATGAGCAGTTCTTC